This T cell receptor (beta chain) was found in a study of T cells in Graves' hyperthyroidism and ophthalmopathy (dated by TCRdb to about 2019). Some background on the complete study: Peripheral blood samples were taken at the time of initial diagnosis, prior to any treatment. A discovery cohort of fewer than 110 patients, 43 with Graves' ophthalmopathy and 55 to 60 with stable Graves' hyperthyroidism, was used to find distinguishing TCR V-J signatures. Prospective prediction of ophthalmopathy was tested in an independent validation cohort consisting of 18 to 20 hyperthyroidism patients and approximately 16 patients who later progressed to ophthalmopathy. For training and testing, the 100 or so patients in the discovery cohort were randomly divided in a 7:3 ratio. In about 6 Graves' hyperthyroidism patients, the study also compared T-cell repertoires from thyroid tissue with T-cell repertoires from blood. Once sampling was done, hyperthyroidism patients were given methimazole at a starting dose of 30 mg daily, whereas ophthalmopathy patients were given high-dose intravenous methylprednisolone. TCR Vbeta CDR3 sequencing of some 140 peripheral blood samples (roughly 43 ophthalmopathy, some 75 hyperthyroidism and roughly 17 progressor patients) is reported in the paper.

The TCR beta CDR3 regions were amplified from RNA transcripts. A first-round RT-PCR of the TCR CDR3 used the HTBI primer set with the Qiagen OneStep RT-PCR kit. Libraries were constructed in a second round of multiplex PCR, after which size selection and purification were performed. The libraries were sequenced on an Illumina HiSeq2000 using paired-end 100 bp reads. Under the source paper's analysis protocol: SOAPnuke was used to process the raw data, throwing out any read that contained adapters or uncalled bases, had a mean Phred below 15, or lacked an exact constant-primer or identifier match. COPE v1.2.5 was used to merge the high-quality paired reads, and each unique nucleotide sequence was defined as a clonotype. MiTCR v1.1 was used to align the clonotypes against IMGT TRBV, TRBD and TRBJ reference segments. Only V-J combinations with frequency above 0.0001, covering approximately 99% of repertoires, were analysed. A TCS score was defined as the ratio between F50 (clonal expansion) and ExV (chaos), using BLOSUM62-based TCRdist between CDR3 peptides within each V-J. Welch's t-statistics and random forest reduced approximately 520 V-J features to roughly 13, which were used in a naive Bayes classifier (R e1071). The public reads were quality trimmed at Q25 with fastp and then assembled into clones with MiXCR by TCRdb, keeping productive beta chains. For every CDR3 protein sequence, its rows merge into one entry that carries the most common genes and DNA. These V and J calls derive from TCRdb rather than the authors' analysis. Here the sample has some 560,000 distinct CDR3 sequences; roughly 15% occur a single time. Approximately 15% of the sample is in the top ten clones.

This clonotype occurred a few times. It has no known antigen specificity. No base quality values were provided; no much bigger clone lies one nucleotide off. The paper's findings and limits, for the study overall: No statistical method was used to set the sample size in advance, and investigators knew the group allocation. A model built on a 13 V-J signature distinguished ophthalmopathy from stable hyperthyroidism, reaching around 90% sensitivity and around 81% specificity in cross-validation and 80%/75% in testing. Most expanded thyroid clonotypes (frequency above 0.001) were also found in blood, which suggests that blood repertoires may mirror thyroid immune responses. In validation, the model predicted progression to ophthalmopathy with approximately 71% sensitivity and around 72% specificity, a median of 6.5 months before onset.

Graves' hyperthyroidism was defined as stable when no progression to ophthalmopathy occurred over 18 months of follow-up. The hyperthyroidism patients were between 18 and 65 years old and newly diagnosed, with a disease duration of less than 2 months. Patients with uncontrolled infections, other autoimmune diseases, pregnancy or lactation were excluded. Diagnoses were based on clinical symptoms, serum thyroxine and TRAb, thyroid ultrasound and orbital computed tomography. PBMCs were isolated from about 9.1 ml of fresh peripheral blood by Ficoll-Paque density gradient centrifugation. Total RNA was extracted with Trizol reagent, and quality was checked on an Agilent 2100 Bioanalyzer. Spanning cysteine to phenylalanine, the CDR3 consists of 14 amino acids. Only the CDR3 DNA is retained, 42 bases long and in frame from the first base. Germline trimming: 0 bases from V, 10 bases from J; junction bases outside gene matches: 5. The germline V gene (reference sequence) gives CDR1 as GTSNPN and CDR2 as SVGIG.

The receptor comes from a woman between 40 and 55 years old with Graves' hyperthyroidism. Input material: blood. Recombination joined TRBV30 with TRBJ1-4, with 10 bases matching TRBD1. The bases are TGTGCCTGGAGTGTCGGGACAGGGGCGGGAAAACTGTTTTTT. It translates to CAWSVGTGAGKLFF.